This T cell receptor (beta chain) was recovered during a study of blood T cell repertoires in COVID-19. Study context: There were acute and convalescent COVID-19 samples, and they came from the United States, Italy and Spain. Sources were T cells, B-cell-depleted T cells, or PBMCs; the material itself was cDNA or gDNA.

Per the study methods: Scientists estimated how many nucleated cells there were by amplifying reference gene primers. Profiling relied on immunoSEQ multiplex PCR, and the TCRdb table lists in-frame clones only, not all of them. Clone size and the V and J calls come from that table; the DNA yielded D and trimming. The data show 300,000 to 400,000 clones, with roughly 90% seen just once and roughly 4.1% held by the top ten. This CDR3 spans 14 amino acids. CDR1 and CDR2 (germline): SGHNT, YYREEE (reference sequence). Trimming cost V 5 bases and J 6 bases; bases outside gene matches: 9. Sequenced sample: peripheral blood. The clonotype comes from a woman between 50 and 59 years old with active or convalescent COVID-19. The rearrangement uses TRBV5-4 and TRBJ2-3, with 7 positions matching TRBD2. The CDR3 sequence: CASRERSGKDTQYF. CDR3 in DNA: TGTGCCAGCAGGGAGAGGAGCGGGAAGGATACGCAGTATTTT.